Detailed here is one T cell receptor (beta chain). With 6 bases clipped from V and 5 bases from J, the junction kept 11 bases outside the gene matches. The CDR3 length is 14 residues. Germline CDR1 reads SQVTM; CDR2 reads ANQGSEA. This specimen belongs to a study of early T cells in non-severe SARS-CoV-2 infection. Turning to the study itself: Sequenced material consisted of bulk RNA (from unsorted whole blood), and chains were unpaired.

Molecules of cDNA were individually given unique molecular identifiers that were attached to them. TCRdb reprocessed the 5' RACE reads with MiXCR, giving one entry per CDR3 protein. The sample contains some 77,000 distinct CDR3 sequences, about 13% of which appear only once. The chain recombines TRBV29-1 with TRBJ2-7; 9 positions agree with TRBD2. This TCR was recovered from an adult who was a healthcare worker with PCR-confirmed SARS-CoV-2 infection or an uninfected control (not recorded which). The sequenced sample was whole blood. CDR3 loop: CSVGREGFKNEQYF. CDR3 DNA sequence: TGCAGCGTGGGGCGGGAGGGTTTTAAGAACGAGCAGTACTTC.